A single T cell receptor (beta chain) is shown here with its context. PCR primers comprised 60 Vbeta and 13 Jbeta primers. Assay used: immunoSEQ multiplex PCR; TCRdb lists only in-frame clones, some missing. The table lists 35,000 to 40,000 clones, 66% of them singletons. This entry is derived from a study of cytomegalovirus exposure and HLA in healthy donors. The V gene's germline CDR1 is SGHTA and CDR2 FQGNSA. The CDR3 consists of 14 residues. Trimming removed 2 bases at V and 2 bases at J, with 9 bases between. This TCR derives from a man aged 45-60 years in good health and CMV-seropositive. J is TRBJ1-2 and V is TRBV7-2; D not resolved. Sequencing was done on a sample of PBMCs. CDR3 sequence reads: CASSLSTVNYGYTF. The CDR3 nucleotides are TGTGCCAGCAGCTTATCCACGGTAAACTATGGCTACACCTTC.